These 3 T cell receptor beta chains originate from one sample sequenced in a study of T cells in Graves' hyperthyroidism and ophthalmopathy. There were TCR beta CDR3 regions amplified from RNA transcripts. HTBI primers drove first-round RT-PCR of the TCR CDR3. TCRdb passed the multiplex PCR reads through MiXCR, listing each CDR3 protein once. Among 190,000 or so distinct CDR3 sequences listed, 18% were seen once. Sequencing input: blood. All receptors come from a man aged 35 to 55 with Graves' hyperthyroidism.

Here the CDR3 reads CAAAGTGDEKLFF. In DNA, the CDR3 is TGTGCCGCCGCGGGGACAGGGGATGAAAAACTGTTTTTT. V gene TRBV6-1 combines with J gene TRBJ1-4, with 10 bases fitting TRBD1. With 11 bases clipped from V and 6 bases from J, the junction kept 6 bases outside the gene matches. The CDR3 sequence is 13 residues long. Germline CDR1 MNHNS, CDR2 SASEGT.

This clonotype was observed a handful of times. The gene calls are TRBV28 and TRBJ2-5; possible D gene TRBD1, 5 bases. CDR3 length: 16 amino acids. With 2 bases removed from V and 1 base from J, the gap between germline ends came to 14 bases. Germline V gene lookup returns CDR1 MDHEN and CDR2 SYDVKM. CDR3 region: CASSLRQSPGQETQYF. CDR3 bases: TGTGCCAGCAGTTTACGACAGAGCCCGGGCCAAGAGACCCAGTACTTC.

This clonotype has a count of ten or more. This rearrangement joins TRBV6-1 to TRBJ2-7; D perhaps matches TRBD1 (6 bases). Germline V gene lookup returns CDR1 MNHNS and CDR2 SASEGT. Trimming left V 8 bases short and J 2 bases short, with 25 bases between. This CDR3 is built from 17 residues. CDR3 sequence reads: CASLNPGTTGGTYEQYF. DNA for the CDR3: TGTGCCAGCCTAAATCCAGGGACAACAGGTGGTACCTACGAGCAGTACTTC.